The TCR beta chain described here comes from a study of CD8+ T cells in alopecia areata. Points from the study as a whole: Resident alphabeta T cells of normal skin are also sequenced in scalp samples.

As concerns this clone: Its antigen is not identified.

This CDR3 has 13 residues. With 3 bases removed from V and 5 bases from J, the gap between germline ends came to 10 bases. The germline V gene encodes CDR1 SNHLY and CDR2 FYNNEI. Investigators isolated RNA and reverse transcribed it into cDNA to act as the sequencing template. Sequencing was performed with immunoSEQ multiplex PCR; in TCRdb, only in-frame clones are kept and a portion is missing. Counted here are approximately 100,000 clones, around 50% occurring once; the ten biggest clones make up about 8.8%. The sequence came from a human donor in good health. The chain recombines TRBV2 with TRBJ2-5; the D is unclear. The sequencing input was CD4+ T cells sorted from blood. DNA for the CDR3: TGTGCCAGCAGTGACCTAGGTGGGGAGACCCAGTACTTC. Its translation is CASSDLGGETQYF.